The source of this T cell receptor beta chain is a study of cytomegalovirus exposure and HLA in healthy donors. At collection, donors were nominally healthy, but unrecorded immune exposures were probable. Note on this clone: The antigen is not known.

Germline V gene data show CDR1 as SEHNR and CDR2 as FQNEAQ (reference sequence). With 5 bases removed from V and 0 bases from J, the gap between germline ends came to 11 bases. This CDR3 comprises 16 residues. With 60 Vbeta and 13 Jbeta primers, the PCR was carried out. Some clones are missing from TCRdb's copy, which holds only in-frame ones; the method was immunoSEQ multiplex PCR. The sample has about 140,000 clones, around 80% seen once. The study, taken as a whole, reports: The study recorded about 160 TCR beta chains that were cytomegalovirus-associated.

V usage is TRBV7-9 and J usage is TRBJ2-6, with D unresolved. The material sequenced was PBMCs. The clonotype originates from a female donor in good health and CMV-seronegative. Here the CDR3 reads CASSTKQLSGANVLTF. The DNA of the CDR3 is TGTGCCAGCAGCACAAAACAGCTCTCTGGGGCCAACGTCCTGACTTTC.